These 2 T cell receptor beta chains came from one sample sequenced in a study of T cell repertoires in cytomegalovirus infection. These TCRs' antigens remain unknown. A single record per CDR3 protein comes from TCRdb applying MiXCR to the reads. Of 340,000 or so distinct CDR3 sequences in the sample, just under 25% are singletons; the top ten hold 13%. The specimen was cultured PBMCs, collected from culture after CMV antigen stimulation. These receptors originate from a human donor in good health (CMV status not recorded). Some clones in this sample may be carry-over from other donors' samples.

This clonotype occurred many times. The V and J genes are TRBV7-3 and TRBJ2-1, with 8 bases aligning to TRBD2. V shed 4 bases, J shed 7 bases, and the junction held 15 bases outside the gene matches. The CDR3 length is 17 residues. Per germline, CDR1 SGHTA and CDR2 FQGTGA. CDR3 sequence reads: CASSYWGGGRFRNEQFF. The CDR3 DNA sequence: TGTGCCAGCAGCTATTGGGGGGGCGGGAGGTTTAGAAATGAGCAGTTCTTC.

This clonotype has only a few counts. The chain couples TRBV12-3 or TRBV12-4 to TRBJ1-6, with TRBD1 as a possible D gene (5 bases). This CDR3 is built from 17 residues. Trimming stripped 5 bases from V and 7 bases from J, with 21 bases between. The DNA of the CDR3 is TGTGCCAGCAGTGCGGGACGGCTTGCCCTTGGGAATTCACCCCTCCACTTT. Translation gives CASSAGRLALGNSPLHF.